Reported below is one TCR beta chain. Its antigen is not identified. This sample is drawn from a study of T-cell memory formation after mild COVID-19. Notes on the study in general: CM and EM subsets held most contracting CD4+ clones; EMRA held CD8+ ones.

The V gene's germline CDR1 is MGHDK and CDR2 SYGVNS. V lost 9 bases, J lost 9 bases, and 16 bases stayed unmatched. The CDR3 covers 14 residues. With constant-segment primers, 5'RACE yielded cDNA libraries of TCR alpha and TCR beta that carried sample barcodes and UMIs. TCRdb itself ran the 5' RACE reads through MiXCR, one entry per CDR3 protein. The sample carries approximately 300,000 distinct CDR3 sequences, more than 15% recorded once. The TCR was taken from a man aged 18 to 29 who had mild COVID-19 (a few samples of this study predate the infection). Cell type and time point are not known. Input material: PBMCs or a T cell subset sorted from them (not recorded which). This chain connects TRBV25-1 to TRBJ1-2; TRBD1 agrees at 7 bases. CDR3 protein: CARRDTGTAECYTF. CDR3 nucleotides: TGTGCCAGGAGAGATACCGGGACAGCAGAATGCTACACCTTC.